This T cell receptor beta chain was observed in a study of cytomegalovirus exposure and HLA in healthy donors. Study-wide points: Accurate HLA-A and HLA-B prediction from TCR beta sequences was reported for most subjects.

As concerns this clone: The antigen remains unidentified.

The donors, nominally healthy at sampling, likely had unrecorded immune exposures. The PCR was carried out with 60 Vbeta primers and 13 Jbeta primers. Here immunoSEQ multiplex PCR was the method, and the copy in TCRdb shows in-frame clones only, minus some. The data show about 90,000 clones, roughly 79% seen once. The receptor's source is a man aged 25-40 years in good health and CMV-seronegative. Sequencing was performed on PBMCs.

The CDR3 protein is CASSEASGSPGELFF. The CDR3 DNA reads TGTGCCAGCAGTGAGGCTAGCGGGAGTCCCGGGGAGCTGTTTTTT. V gene TRBV2 combines with J gene TRBJ2-2; 10 bases map to TRBD2. After removal of 3 bases from V and 6 bases from J, the junction contained 4 bases not matched to a gene. This CDR3 comprises 15 residues. Germline V lookup: CDR1 SNHLY, CDR2 FYNNEI.